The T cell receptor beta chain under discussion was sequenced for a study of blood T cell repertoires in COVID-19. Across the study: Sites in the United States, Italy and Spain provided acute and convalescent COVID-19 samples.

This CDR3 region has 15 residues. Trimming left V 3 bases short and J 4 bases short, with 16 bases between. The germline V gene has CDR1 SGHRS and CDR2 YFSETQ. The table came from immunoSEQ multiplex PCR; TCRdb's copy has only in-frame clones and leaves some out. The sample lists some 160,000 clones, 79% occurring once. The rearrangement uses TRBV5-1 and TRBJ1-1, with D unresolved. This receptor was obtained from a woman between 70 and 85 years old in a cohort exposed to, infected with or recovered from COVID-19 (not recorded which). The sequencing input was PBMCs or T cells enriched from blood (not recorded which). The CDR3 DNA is TGCGCCAGCAGCTCCGGACTCGCACTAGGCACTGAAGCTTTCTTT. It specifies CASSSGLALGTEAFF.